This TCR beta chain was identified during a study of CD8 T cells in ankylosing spondylitis (dated by TCRdb to between 2016 and 2019). For the study in its entirety: To find TCR variants linked to disease, the study profiled T cell receptor beta repertoires in ankylosing spondylitis patients and healthy donors. The full study cohort comprised about 23 ankylosing spondylitis patients and 110 or so healthy donors. Peripheral blood samples were taken, and synovial fluid was additionally collected from ankylosing spondylitis patients.

Here V drops 1 base and J drops 3 bases, and the junction holds 3 bases not matched to any gene. From the cysteine up to the phenylalanine, the CDR3 has a length of 14 residues. Only CDR3 DNA remains: 42 bases, in frame from the first base. CDR1 is given as DFQATT and CDR2 as SNEGSKA, both from the germline V gene (reference sequence). This clonotype was seen a few times. This receptor's antigen is unknown. Base qualities were left out, and no much larger clone turns up one base away. The listed sequencing device is Illumina HiSeq 2500. TCR beta libraries were prepared by quantitative 5'-RACE with molecular barcodes. The paper's processing steps were these. A new computational method based on a probabilistic model of VDJ rearrangement was used to identify disease-linked TCR variants. TCRdb handled the public reads itself, with Q25 trimming in fastp and clone calling in MiXCR, and kept productive beta chains. Rows merge per CDR3 protein into single entries with the most common DNA and genes. TCRdb, not the authors, supplied the V and J calls. The sample table contains approximately 400,000 distinct CDR3 sequences; only one count was recorded for roughly 25% of them. The top ten hold about 0.89% of the sample.

The paper's findings and limits, for the study overall: Blood from ankylosing spondylitis patients appeared to be characterized by a TCR beta motif composed of 7 to 9 highly homologous amino acid variants. Some of the motif variants had been reported before in the synovial fluid and blood of reactive arthritis patients, a finding that suggests common disease-initiation mechanisms. Significant enrichment of the disease-linked clones was reported in matched synovial fluid samples from ankylosing spondylitis patients. The disease-linked clones had a CD8+ phenotype and were found at relatively low frequencies in peripheral blood.

This TCR derives from a male donor with ankylosing spondylitis. The material sequenced was blood, either unsorted or a sorted T cell fraction (not recorded which). The V and J genes are TRBV20-1 and TRBJ1-5; TRBD1 fits 7 bases in the junction. The CDR3 is CSARVTGYNQPQHF. The DNA is as follows: TGCAGTGCTAGAGTGACAGGGTACAATCAGCCCCAGCATTTT.